The sequence of this T cell receptor (beta chain) was determined in a study of T cell responses to AZD1222 COVID-19 vaccine (dated by TCRdb to the early 2020s). Some background on the complete study: AZD1222 recipients with second doses at about 4 weeks or about 12 weeks were pooled, because spike-specific TCR depth and breadth did not differ between schedules. Trial participants were enrolled by age into subgroups of 18-55, 56-69 and 70-plus years, and roughly 150, 30 and 60 TCR-sequenced participants, respectively, were included in these subgroups. A total of over 230 trial participants underwent TCR sequencing, of whom some 210 received two doses of AZD1222 and some 26 received two doses of the MenACWY control vaccine. The investigation overall reported the following: Conclusions about previously exposed vaccinees are limited, since just five or six AZD1222 recipients were seropositive for SARS-CoV-2 at baseline. Spike-specific TCR breadth and depth rose significantly after two AZD1222 doses compared with day 0 and with MenACWY recipients. Nearly half of unique spike-specific TCRs reportedly recognized epitopes outside regions mutated in the B.1.351 and B.1.1.7 variants. Because no samples from the day 14 peak response were available, repertoires could be characterized only after the peak T cell response. The 56-69-year group was small, and its depth increase did not reach significance, likely because of low power. Most participants were white British and females outnumbered males, and the authors suggested that clonal diversity may have been underestimated. The whole spike protein was spanned by vaccine-associated CD4 TCRs, and dominant responses were seen in regions 160-218 and 743-854.

The CDR3 regions of human TCRbeta chains were subjected to immunosequencing. As for how the authors treated the data: TCRs in the repertoires were matched against a reference library of SARS-CoV-2-specific TCRs that had been generated with the MIRA antigen-specificity platform. Breadth was defined as the fraction of unique TCRs that were SARS-CoV-2-associated. Depth was defined as the fraction of total T cells that were SARS-CoV-2-associated. Each spike-specific TCR was assigned to its reactive spike region and to a CD4 or CD8 class using the MIRA data. Log10-transformed breadth and depth values were compared by one-way ANOVA with Sidak's multiple comparisons tests. TCRdb carries this immuneACCESS record with in-frame sequences only. Its versions omit some clonotypes, under half of them owing to an unresolved V gene in the studies checked, with the rest unexplained. That table gives V, J and clone size, and the DNA gave D and trimming. Here the sample has roughly 140,000 clones; around 88% occur a single time. Around 3% of the sample lies in the top ten.

In regard to this clone: The specificity of this receptor is unknown. No base-level quality is on record; no much larger clone is a single base apart.

Relative to germline, V is missing 4 bases and J is missing 2 bases, with 3 bases of the junction outside any gene match. For CDR1 and CDR2, the germline V gene (reference sequence) lists GTSNPN and SVGIG. The CDR3 holds 14 amino acids from the cysteine to the phenylalanine. The entry retains the CDR3 DNA only, 42 bases that are in frame from base 1. What this sample's time point label stands for: baseline before first vaccination. Vaccinee samples were obtained from the UK trials COV001 and COV002, which included a single-blind randomized controlled phase 2/3 trial of AZD1222 (ChAdOx1 nCoV-19) in healthy adults. For TCRbeta chain sequencing, PBMC samples from trial participants were taken at day 0 and at day 28 after the second dose.

This receptor was identified in an adult in good health. Sequencing used peripheral blood, obtained on day 0 of AZD1222 vaccination. The chain joins TRBV30 to TRBJ1-5; TRBD1 lines up with 9 middle nucleotides. The nucleotide sequence is given as TGTGCCTGGAAGGGACAGGGCGGCAATCAGCCCCAGCATTTT. Translated, this is CAWKGQGGNQPQHF.